One sample yielded the 13 T cell receptor beta chains listed below, sequenced in a study of blood T cell repertoires in COVID-19. The table came from immunoSEQ multiplex PCR; TCRdb's copy has only in-frame clones and leaves some out. Here the sample spans about 150,000 clones, around 82% being singletons. Sequencing was done on a sample of peripheral blood. Source of these receptors: a human donor with acute or convalescent COVID-19. The donor label of this sample is uncertain.

The chain uses TRBV7-2 and TRBJ1-1; no definite D call. This CDR3 spans 13 amino acids. V lost 1 base and J lost 1, with 4 bases in between. From germline, CDR1 is SGHTA and CDR2 FQGNSA. The CDR3 protein is CASSLGRNTEAFF. The CDR3 DNA follows: TGTGCCAGCAGCTTAGGCAGGAACACTGAAGCTTTCTTT.

In this sample, this clone turned up a few times. The gene calls are TRBV2 and TRBJ2-3; D may be TRBD1 (6 bases). From germline, CDR1 is SNHLY and CDR2 FYNNEI. The V end was cut by 8 bases, the J end by 0 bases, with 12 bases between. The CDR3 is 14 amino acids. CDR3 region: CASFRTASTDTQYF. The CDR3 DNA follows: TGTGCCAGCTTCAGGACAGCCAGCACAGATACGCAGTATTTT.

The rearrangement uses TRBV2 and TRBJ2-5; D gene unclear. This CDR3 has 12 amino acids. Trimming took off 4 bases at V and 1 base at J, with 4 bases between the two ends. Germline CDR1 reads SNHLY; CDR2 reads FYNNEI. The CDR3 DNA is TGTGCCAGCAGTGTCCTCCAAGAGACCCAGTACTTC. This translates into CASSVLQETQYF.

This clone appeared a single time. The chain uses TRBV6-5 and TRBJ1-1; weak D call: TRBD1 (6 bases). Germline CDR1 reads MNHEY; CDR2 reads SVGAGI. The CDR3 length is 15 residues. Trimming left V 5 bases short and J 1 base short, with 14 bases between. The CDR3 region has the DNA TGTGCCAGCAGTCCTACGCTGGGGGCGAACACTGAAGCTTTCTTT. Protein sequence: CASSPTLGANTEAFF.

This clone was detected a few times. This chain uses TRBV6-5 with TRBJ1-2; 8 nucleotides match TRBD1. Losses at the gene ends were 5 bases for V and 4 bases for J; bases not matched to a gene: 9. Germline V gene lookup returns CDR1 MNHEY and CDR2 SVGAGI. This CDR3 region has 15 residues. The DNA for the CDR3 is TGTGCCAGCAGTAGGCCGGACAGGGAACTCTATGGCTACACCTTC. Protein sequence: CASSRPDRELYGYTF.

The J gene is TRBJ2-5, the V gene TRBV7-9, with a weak D call TRBD2 (7 bases). Trimming took 5 bases from V and 1 from J, leaving 14 bases between them. In germline, CDR1 is SEHNR, CDR2 FQNEAQ (reference sequence). CDR3 length: 15 amino acids. The CDR3 protein is CASSLQGGVQETQYF. The DNA of the CDR3 is TGTGCCAGCAGCCTACAGGGAGGGGTCCAAGAGACCCAGTACTTC.

V usage is TRBV5-5 and J usage is TRBJ1-5, with D perhaps matching TRBD1 (5 bases). The germline gives CDR1 SGHKS, CDR2 YYEKEE (reference sequence). The CDR3 has 18 amino acids. Trimming took 4 bases from V and 3 from J, leaving 23 bases between them. In nucleotides, the CDR3 is TGTGCCAGCAGCCTTCGGGTCACAGGTATGGGGCCCAATCAGCCCCAGCATTTT. Translation gives CASSLRVTGMGPNQPQHF.

This clone has only one observation. The J gene is TRBJ2-3, the V gene TRBV19, with 8 bases fitting TRBD1. V was clipped by 8 bases and J by 4 bases; unmatched bases: 5. The CDR3 sequence is 13 residues long. CDR1 and CDR2 (germline): LNHDA, SQIVND (reference sequence). CDR3 amino acids: CASAGGLPDTQYF. For the CDR3, the DNA is TGTGCCAGTGCAGGGGGCCTGCCAGATACGCAGTATTTT.

The genes are TRBV7-2 and TRBJ1-5; a possible D gene is TRBD1 (5 bases). The CDR3 is 14 amino acids. CDR1 is SGHTA, CDR2 FQGNSA, per germline. The V and J ends lost 2 bases and 2 bases respectively, with 7 bases between them. The CDR3 region is CASSLQGGNQPQHF. CDR3 in DNA: TGTGCCAGCAGCTTACAGGGCGGCAATCAGCCCCAGCATTTT.

This rearrangement joins TRBV5-4 to TRBJ1-6; weak D call: TRBD1 (5 bases). The CDR3 loop spans 14 amino acids. Germline assignment: CDR1 SGHNT and CDR2 YYREEE (reference sequence). Trimming shortened V by 4 bases and J by 5 bases, and 10 bases separated the two germline ends. The DNA of the CDR3 is TGTGCCAGCAGCGCGGACACGGATAATTCACCCCTCCACTTT. Translating gives CASSADTDNSPLHF.

V gene TRBV7-9 combines with J gene TRBJ1-1; 7 nucleotides agree with TRBD1. Losses at the gene ends were 2 bases for V and 3 bases for J; bases not matched to a gene: 9. CDR3 length: 16 residues. CDR1 SEHNR and CDR2 FQNEAQ come from the germline V gene (reference sequence). The CDR3 sequence is CASSLRQGDTYTEAFF. The CDR3 nucleotides are TGTGCCAGCAGCTTACGCCAGGGGGACACCTACACTGAAGCTTTCTTT.

This rearrangement joins TRBV4-1 to TRBJ1-2; D remains unclear. Germline CDR1 reads MGHRA; CDR2 reads YSYEKL. With 0 bases removed from V and 5 bases from J, the gap between germline ends came to 19 bases. The CDR3 has 17 amino acids. CDR3 bases: TGCGCCAGCAGCCAAGATAAGCGCGTAACCGGTTTTTATGGCTACACCTTC. The encoded protein is CASSQDKRVTGFYGYTF.

The chain couples TRBV7-6 to TRBJ1-6; 8 nucleotides agree with TRBD1. V was pared by 0 bases and J by 9 bases, with 7 bases of the junction left unmatched. The CDR3 has 16 residues. CDR1 and CDR2 from the germline V gene are SGHVS and FNYEAQ. CDR3 in amino acids: CASSLASATGGSPLHF. The CDR3, as DNA: TGTGCCAGCAGCTTAGCGTCGGCCACAGGGGGTTCACCCCTCCACTTT. The full variable domain, its missing parts supplied by reference TRBV7-6 and TRBJ1-6, is GAGVSQSPRYKVTKRGQDVALRCDPISGHVSLYWYRQALGQGPEFLTYFNYEAQQDKSGLPNDRFSAERPEGSISTLTIQRTEQRDSAMYRCASSLASATGGSPLHFGNGTRLTVT.